The present TCR beta chain was sequenced within a study of response to subunit inactivated influenza vaccine. TCRdb analysed the RT-PCR reads with MiXCR anew, one entry per CDR3 protein. Among 400,000 to 650,000 distinct CDR3 sequences listed, more than 7% were seen once. On this clonotype itself: Its antigen is still unknown.

The CDR3 has 15 residues. The V segment lost 4 bases and the J segment 3 bases; nucleotides outside the gene matches: 6. CDR1 is SGHTA and CDR2 is FQGNSA in the germline V gene. General study points: A suggestion made by the authors is that each seasonal influenza vaccination recruits few new T cells.

The sequencing used PBMCs from blood, collected around 25 months after vaccination. The chain is built from TRBV7-2 and TRBJ2-5; 9 bases match TRBD1. This clonotype was sampled from a man in his fifties or sixties who received an inactivated influenza vaccine. CDR3 sequence reads: CASSSHTGGKETQYF. The CDR3 DNA follows: TGTGCCAGCAGCTCGCATACAGGGGGCAAAGAGACCCAGTACTTC. Full variable domain (outside the CDR3, taken from reference TRBV7-2 and TRBJ2-5): GAGVSQSPSNKVTEKGKDVELRCDPISGHTALYWYRQSLGQGLEFLIYFQGNSAPDKSGLPSDRFSAERTGGSVSTLTIQRTQQEDSAVYLCASSSHTGGKETQYFGPGTRLLVL.